Each of the 32 T cell receptor beta chains below was sequenced from the same sample in a study of regulatory T cells in long-lasting Graves disease (dated by TCRdb to the early 2020s). The sample's time point, from its label and the paper: newly diagnosed GD, antithyroid drugs for less than 3 months. For both TCR sequencing and RNA sequencing, RNA was extracted from PBMCs using TRIzol. Library preparation used multiplex PCR. TCRdb names Illumina HiSeq 4000 as the instrument used. To build TCR beta libraries, CDR3 regions were amplified by Arm-PCR using iRepertoire HTBI primers. The raw public reads went through TCRdb reprocessing: fastp at Q25, MiXCR clone calling, in-frame beta chains kept. Rows matching on CDR3 protein sequence are summarized as one entry with the most common DNA and genes. This sample comprises about 430,000 distinct CDR3 sequences, approximately 16% of them detected only once. Over 7.5% of the sample belongs to the ten largest clones.

A further study also used this sample, focusing on T cells in Graves' hyperthyroidism and ophthalmopathy.

The sequencing here drew on peripheral blood mononuclear cells (PBMCs), taken at new diagnosis, from a patient treated with antithyroid drugs. These receptors were collected from a woman aged 40 to 50 with Graves disease. Donor details come from another sample of the same person, matched by shared clones.

Of note for this clonotype: A junction end diverges from the germline sequence, so it may reflect a read error. V and J are TRBV30 and TRBJ2-5; no clear D gene. CDR1 is GTSNPN and CDR2 is SVGIG in the germline V gene (reference sequence). The CDR3 is 11 residues long. DNA of the CDR3: TGTGCCTGGAGTGCCACGTATGAGCAGTGCTTC. This sequence encodes CAWSATYEQCF. The variable domain in full, completed from reference TRBV30 and TRBJ2-5, reads SQTIHQWPATLVQPVGSPLSLECTVEGTSNPNLYWYRQAAGRGLQLLFYSVGIGQISSEVPQNLSASRPQDRQFILSSKKLLLSDSGFYLCAWSATYEQCFGPGTRLLVL.

Only a few counts were recorded for this clonotype. V is TRBV29-1 and J is TRBJ2-3; 7 bases are shared with TRBD2. Germline assignment: CDR1 SQVTM and CDR2 ANQGSEA. Losses at the gene ends were 7 bases for V and 3 bases for J; bases not matched to a gene: 13. CDR3 length: 15 residues. The CDR3 region is CSAVLRGRGTDTQYF. CDR3 DNA: TGCAGCGCCGTGCTACGCGGGAGAGGGACAGATACGCAGTATTTT.

This clonotype was found many times. The chain carries TRBV5-1 and TRBJ2-1; TRBD1 matches at 7 bases. The CDR3 extends over 15 amino acids. J lost 1 base, V lost 3 bases, and 4 bases had no gene match. The germline V gene has CDR1 SGHRS and CDR2 YFSETQ. For the CDR3, the DNA is TGCGCCAGCAGCTCCCAGACAGGGTCCTACAATGAGCAGTTCTTC. The encoded protein is CASSSQTGSYNEQFF.

This clonotype was detected a few times. For the CDR3, the DNA is TGCAGTGCTCTCAGCGGGCTCTACGAGCAGTACTTC. It translates to CSALSGLYEQYF. The V gene is TRBV20-1, the J gene TRBJ2-7, with a possible D match to TRBD2 (6 bases). Germline CDR1 is DFQATT and CDR2 is SNEGSKA (reference sequence). CDR3 length equals 12 residues. V shed 5 bases and J shed 3 bases, with 11 bases lying between them.

This clonotype was seen many times. The chain has TRBV28 and TRBJ1-1; D unresolved. CDR1 and CDR2 (germline): MDHEN, SYDVKM. There are 13 residues in the CDR3. The V end was cut by 6 bases, the J end by 2 bases, with 10 bases between. The DNA for the CDR3 is TGTGCCAGCAGCTTACGGGGAAACACTGAAGCTTTCTTT. Translation: CASSLRGNTEAFF.

This clonotype occurred many times. The chain recombines TRBV7-2 with TRBJ2-7; TRBD2 matches at 9 bases. The CDR3 covers 16 residues. After removal of 4 bases from V and 5 bases from J, the junction contained 12 bases not matched to a gene. Per the germline V gene, CDR1 is SGHTA and CDR2 is FQGNSA. CDR3 DNA sequence: TGTGCCAGCAGCTCCTCAGTACCTAGCGGGATCGACGAGCAGTACTTC. Its protein product is CASSSSVPSGIDEQYF.

V gene TRBV6-1 combines with J gene TRBJ2-7, with 7 bases matching TRBD1. CDR3 length: 14 residues. V lost 4 bases and J lost 3; bases outside the gene matches: 6. Germline V gene lookup returns CDR1 MNHNS and CDR2 SASEGT. The CDR3: CASSARDSIYEQYF. CDR3 DNA: TGTGCCAGCAGTGCCCGGGACAGCATCTACGAGCAGTACTTC.

This clonotype was picked up many times. The chain joins TRBV12-3 or TRBV12-4 to TRBJ2-3; no firm D call. There are 13 residues in the CDR3. Between the trimmed V and J ends, which lost 8 bases and 2 bases, there was a span of 11 bases. CDR3 region: CASCGSATDTQYF. CDR3 nucleotides: TGTGCCAGCTGCGGCTCTGCCACAGATACGCAGTATTTT.

This clonotype was observed many times. The chain is built from TRBV28 and TRBJ2-7, with D possibly called TRBD1 or TRBD2 (5 bases each). The CDR3 loop spans 13 amino acids. Trimming shortened V by 8 bases and J by 2 bases, and 13 bases separated the two germline ends. The germline gives CDR1 MDHEN, CDR2 SYDVKM. This CDR3 is CASESRETYEQYF. Here the CDR3 DNA reads TGTGCCAGCGAAAGCAGGGAGACCTACGAGCAGTACTTC.

The sample holds many counts of this clonotype. The rearrangement links TRBV12-3 or TRBV12-4 to TRBJ2-6, with TRBD1 matching over 10 bases. The CDR3 covers 18 residues. V lost 8 bases, J lost 4 bases, and 14 bases stayed unmatched. CDR3 region: CASSSGDRGPKGANVLTF. CDR3 in DNA: TGTGCCAGCTCCTCCGGGGACAGGGGCCCCAAAGGGGCCAACGTCCTGACTTTC.

Many counts were recorded for this clonotype. This chain links TRBV7-2 with TRBJ2-1; 9 nucleotides match TRBD2. Germline-derived CDR1 and CDR2 are SGHTA and FQGNSA. The CDR3 contains 18 residues. J was trimmed by 1 base and V by 3 bases; bases with no gene match: 10. CDR3 protein: CASSFGLTSGASYNEQFF. The CDR3 DNA is TGTGCCAGCAGCTTTGGGTTGACTAGCGGAGCTTCCTACAATGAGCAGTTCTTC.

The genes are TRBV7-9 and TRBJ2-1, with TRBD1 identical over 7 bases. V trimming: 5 bases; J trimming: 0 bases; junction bases outside the gene matches: 7. This CDR3 spans 16 amino acids. Per the germline V gene, CDR1 is SEHNR and CDR2 is FQNEAQ (reference sequence). The CDR3 bases are TGTGCCAGCAGCCCCTCAGGGGGATTCTCCTACAATGAGCAGTTCTTC. Its protein is CASSPSGGFSYNEQFF. Drawing the rest from reference TRBV7-9 and TRBJ2-1, the complete variable domain is DTGVSQNPRHKITKRGQNVTFRCDPISEHNRLYWYRQTLGQGPEFLTYFQNEAQLEKSRLLSDRFSAERPKGSFSTLEIQRTEQGDSAMYLCASSPSGGFSYNEQFFGPGTRLTVL.

This clonotype has just a few counts. The rearrangement uses TRBV20-1 and TRBJ1-5; the match to TRBD1 covers 9 bases. CDR1 DFQATT and CDR2 SNEGSKA come from the germline V gene (reference sequence). The CDR3 is made up of 14 amino acids. Losses at the gene ends were 6 bases for V and 1 base for J; bases not matched to a gene: 4. For the CDR3, the DNA is TGCAGTGCAAAACAGGGGGCAAGCAATCAGCCCCAGCATTTT. Translating it yields CSAKQGASNQPQHF.

This clonotype was seen repeatedly, ten times or more. The chain joins TRBV7-9 to TRBJ2-5, with TRBD1 identical over 8 bases. The V gene's germline CDR1 is SEHNR and CDR2 FQNEAQ (reference sequence). V was pared by 9 bases and J by 5 bases, with 11 bases of the junction left unmatched. CDR3 length equals 14 residues. CDR3 sequence (DNA): TGTGCCAGTGTCTGGACAGGGCCTTCCGAGACCCAGTACTTC. This translates into CASVWTGPSETQYF.

This clonotype was counted at least ten times. The chain employs TRBV6-1 and TRBJ1-1, with TRBD1 identical over 7 bases. The junction had 7 bases not matched to a gene; V was cut back by 2 bases and J by 4 bases. CDR1 is MNHNS, CDR2 SASEGT, per germline. This CDR3 region has 15 residues. This CDR3 is CASSENFAGGTEAFF. The CDR3 nucleotides are TGTGCCAGCAGTGAAAATTTTGCAGGGGGCACTGAAGCTTTCTTT.

This clonotype has a count of ten or more. This chain connects TRBV20-1 to TRBJ2-5, with TRBD2 matching over 7 bases. This CDR3 contains 14 residues. J lost 0 bases, V lost 6 bases, and 7 bases had no gene match. Germline CDR1 and CDR2: DFQATT and SNEGSKA (reference sequence). The CDR3 bases are TGCAGTGCCCACCGGGGAGGGGACCAAGAGACCCAGTACTTC. Translating gives CSAHRGGDQETQYF.

This clonotype was seen many times. The chain couples TRBV11-2 to TRBJ2-7; D gene uncertain. CDR1 is SGHAT, CDR2 FQNNGV, per germline. The CDR3 length is 11 residues. V gave up 5 bases and J gave up 3 bases, with 5 bases separating them. CDR3 nucleotide sequence: TGTGCCAGCAGCCGACACTACGAGCAGTACTTC. This translates into CASSRHYEQYF.

The sample holds many counts of this clonotype. This chain uses TRBV7-2 with TRBJ1-1; TRBD1 agrees at 9 bases. Germline V gene data show CDR1 as SGHTA and CDR2 as FQGNSA. V lost 5 bases to trimming and J lost 10 bases; unmatched junction nucleotides: 11. The CDR3 is made up of 14 amino acids. CDR3: CASSTQTTGGRAFF. As DNA, the CDR3 is TGTGCCAGCAGCACTCAAACCACAGGGGGCAGAGCTTTCTTT.

This clonotype has a count of ten or more. The rearrangement links TRBV25-1 to TRBJ2-5, with TRBD1 matching 8 bases. The V and J ends lost 0 bases and 7 bases, in that order; junction bases with no gene match: 10. The V gene's germline CDR1 is MGHDK and CDR2 SYGVNS. CDR3 length: 16 residues. In DNA, the CDR3 is TGTGCCAGCAGTGAATATGGGTCAGGGGGCCCAGGGACCCAGTACTTC. Translation gives CASSEYGSGGPGTQYF.

Many counts were recorded for this clonotype. The chain is built from TRBV2 and TRBJ2-5; 8 nucleotides align to TRBD1. Germline CDR1 SNHLY, CDR2 FYNNEI. The V segment lost 1 base and the J segment 5 bases; nucleotides outside the gene matches: 6. The CDR3 totals 15 residues. The CDR3 DNA follows: TGTGCCAGCAGTGAAGGGACAGGGATTGAGGAGACCCAGTACTTC. This translates into CASSEGTGIEETQYF.

The rearrangement joins TRBV27 to TRBJ2-7; the D gene is possibly TRBD2 (6 bases). Germline CDR1 and CDR2: MNHEY and SMNVEV (reference sequence). The CDR3 is 12 residues long. The germline V and J ends were trimmed by 6 bases and 4 bases, with 10 bases remaining between them. The CDR3 protein is CASRATSYEQYF. In nucleotides, the CDR3 is TGTGCCAGCAGGGCGACTAGTTACGAGCAGTACTTC.

The table lists this clonotype with many counts. The chain joins TRBV28 to TRBJ2-7; the match to TRBD1 covers 9 bases. Germline assignment: CDR1 MDHEN and CDR2 SYDVKM. After removal of 4 bases from V and 8 bases from J, the junction contained 6 bases not matched to a gene. The CDR3 is 13 residues long. This chain's CDR3 is CASSSAGQGKQYF. The CDR3 bases are TGTGCCAGCAGTTCAGCGGGACAGGGCAAGCAGTACTTC.

This clonotype was observed many times. This chain joins TRBV7-2 and TRBJ1-2; no clear D gene. Trimming pared 6 bases from V and 0 bases from J, leaving 14 bases between. Germline lookup yields CDR1 SGHTA and CDR2 FQGNSA. This CDR3 has 15 residues. The CDR3: CASRPRGSTNYGYTF. The CDR3 DNA is TGTGCCAGCAGGCCCCGAGGTTCGACTAACTATGGCTACACCTTC.

This clonotype occurred many times. CDR3 protein: CASCRGERETQYF. The CDR3 DNA reads TGCGCCAGCTGTAGGGGGGAGAGGGAGACCCAGTACTTC. This chain uses TRBV10-2 with TRBJ2-5; D tentatively fits TRBD1 or TRBD2 (6 bases each). The CDR3 sequence is 13 residues long. Germline V CDR1 and CDR2: WSHSY, SAAADI. V lost 8 bases, J lost 5 bases, and 15 bases lay in between.

This rearrangement joins TRBV9 to TRBJ2-5; D is uncertain. V lost 6 bases to trimming and J lost 4 bases, with 13 bases between them. The CDR3 totals 13 residues. Looked up from germline, CDR1 is SGDLS and CDR2 is YYNGEE. DNA for the CDR3: TGTGCCAGCACCCAGGACGCTGGAGAGACCCAGTACTTC. It specifies CASTQDAGETQYF.

This chain links TRBV6-2 or TRBV6-3 with TRBJ1-1, with a tentative D call TRBD1 (5 bases). CDR3 length: 15 residues. The V gene's germline CDR1 is MNHEY and CDR2 SVGEGT. The V and J ends lost 4 bases and 3 bases respectively, with 15 bases between them. CDR3 in DNA: TGTGCCAGCAGTTCCCCAGGGCGTAGGGACACTGAAGCTTTCTTT. Its protein is CASSSPGRRDTEAFF.

This clonotype has only a few counts. This chain links TRBV9 with TRBJ2-2; a weak D match, TRBD2 (7 bases). V gave up 3 bases and J gave up 6 bases, with 15 bases separating them. Germline assignment: CDR1 SGDLS and CDR2 YYNGEE. The CDR3 runs 15 residues. CDR3 region: CASSEGGRMAGELFF. The CDR3 DNA is TGTGCCAGCAGCGAGGGGGGGAGGATGGCCGGGGAGCTGTTTTTT.

On this clonotype itself: This may come from a read error, since a much larger clone is one base off. The chain recombines TRBV12-3 or TRBV12-4 with TRBJ2-7; 7 bases agree with TRBD2. J lost 2 bases, V lost 10 bases, and 14 bases had no gene match. The CDR3 is 15 residues long. The CDR3 DNA reads TGTGCCACCGGGGCGGGAGAGGGTAGCGCCTACGAGCAGTACTTC. Residues: CATGAGEGSAYEQYF.

The CDR3 sequence: CSVEDLRGQGGYTF. Here the CDR3 DNA reads TGCAGCGTTGAAGACCTCAGGGGGCAGGGTGGCTACACCTTC. This chain joins TRBV29-1 and TRBJ1-2; 8 nucleotides match TRBD1. J gave up 7 bases and V 0 bases, and 7 bases lay outside the gene matches. Per germline, CDR1 SQVTM and CDR2 ANQGSEA. This CDR3 has 14 residues.

Worth noting for this clonotype: This may come from a read error, since a much larger clone is one base off. The V call is TRBV6-9, the J call TRBJ2-5; 7 nucleotides align to TRBD1. CDR3 length: 14 residues. The V segment lost 3 bases and the J segment 7 bases; nucleotides outside the gene matches: 8. Germline V gene data show CDR1 as MNHGY and CDR2 as SVAAGI. This chain's CDR3 is CASSYDGTEGTQYF. Here the CDR3 DNA reads TGTGCCAGCAGTTACGATGGGACAGAAGGGACCCAGTACTTC.

The V call is TRBV12-3 or TRBV12-4, the J call TRBJ1-4; D is unclear. Deletions cut 3 bases from V and 6 bases from J, with 11 bases between. The CDR3 covers 14 residues. CDR3 residues: CASSFSTSDEKLFF. CDR3 DNA sequence: TGTGCCAGCAGTTTCTCGACCTCGGATGAAAAACTGTTTTTT.

This clonotype was seen at least ten times. V usage is TRBV13 and J usage is TRBJ2-3; D tentatively fits TRBD1 or TRBD2 (5 bases each). Trimming cost V 3 bases and J 6 bases, with 13 bases left between them. The germline V gene encodes CDR1 PRHDT and CDR2 FYEKMQ (reference sequence). The CDR3 covers 14 residues. CDR3 nucleotide sequence: TGTGCCAGCAGCTTGGGGGATGATCAGGATACGCAGTATTTT. Protein: CASSLGDDQDTQYF.